Listed below are T cell receptor beta chains from one sample, sequenced in a study of radiation and T cells in renal cell carcinoma. TCRdb's copy holds only in-frame clones and misses some; the assay was immunoSEQ multiplex PCR. The sample has about 24,000 clones; 58% are singletons. The material sequenced was tumor tissue, taken from a patient whose treatment was nephrectomy without radiotherapy. The receptors originated from a man aged 40-50 years with renal cell carcinoma. The CDR3 runs from the conserved cysteine through the conserved F or W. Each record gives: CDR3 DNA, CDR3 protein, J gene, D gene, V gene, clone size. A D gene is named only where the DNA matches it firmly. Rows give clone size only sometimes, using once, few, many, or a class for an expanded clone.

TGTGCCAGCAGCAAGGACAGGGGGCCCCATAGCAATCAGCCCCAGCATTTT,CASSKDRGPHSNQPQHF,TRBJ1-5,TRBD1,TRBV5-8,-
TGTGCCAGCAGTTCCTCGGTCCCCTGGGGAGACACTGAAGCTTTCTTT,CASSSSVPWGDTEAFF,TRBJ1-1,-,TRBV6-5,-
TGTGCCAGCAGCCAAGCCCCCGGACACTTTTACGAGCAGTACTTC,CASSQAPGHFYEQYF,TRBJ2-7,-,TRBV14,-
TGTGCCACTTGGAGGACAGGGGTGAACACTGAAGCTTTCTTT,CATWRTGVNTEAFF,TRBJ1-1,TRBD1,TRBV6-5,-
TGTGCCAGCAGTCAAGACCGGGACAGGGGGCGAGCTTTCTTT,CASSQDRDRGRAFF,TRBJ1-1,TRBD1,TRBV27,few
TGTGCCATCATGGGGACTAGCGGGAGCTATGAGCAGTTCTTC,CAIMGTSGSYEQFF,TRBJ2-1,TRBD2,TRBV10-3,-
TGTGCCACCAGCACTTGGACAGGGGGTACGGAGACCCAGTACTTC,CATSTWTGGTETQYF,TRBJ2-5,TRBD1,TRBV15,-
TGTGCCAGCAGCGGACGACAGGACCCCTATGGCTACACCTTC,CASSGRQDPYGYTF,TRBJ1-2,-,TRBV5-4,-
TGTGCCAGGAGAGAGGGCCTGGACCCCTATGGCTACACCTTC,CARREGLDPYGYTF,TRBJ1-2,-,TRBV6-1,few
TGTGCCAGCAGCTTACGAACTGAAGCTTTCTTT,CASSLRTEAFF,TRBJ1-1,-,TRBV7-2,-
TGTGCCAGCAGCTCGGGACAGGGGGCGACCTATGGCTACACCTTC,CASSSGQGATYGYTF,TRBJ1-2,TRBD1,TRBV28,-
TGTGCCAGCAGCTTAGATCTGGGGGGATTGACAGATACGCAGTATTTT,CASSLDLGGLTDTQYF,TRBJ2-3,-,TRBV7-9,once
TGTGCCAGCAGCCCGGGACAGCCTTTATACCAGCCCCAGCATTTT,CASSPGQPLYQPQHF,TRBJ1-5,TRBD1,TRBV28,-
TGTGCCAGCACCGCGGACAGGGGATACTATGGCTACACCTTC,CASTADRGYYGYTF,TRBJ1-2,TRBD1,TRBV28,few
TGTGCCAGTAGCTACAGCGTCAATCAGCCCCAGCATTTT,CASSYSVNQPQHF,TRBJ1-5,-,TRBV19,-
TGTGCCAGCACCACGTACGGGCTAGCGGATACGCAGTATTTT,CASTTYGLADTQYF,TRBJ2-3,-,TRBV5-6,-
TGTGCCAGCAGCCAAGATCTTACAGGGGAGTCCTATAATTCACCCCTCCACTTT,CASSQDLTGESYNSPLHF,TRBJ1-6,TRBD1,TRBV4-2,few
TGCGCCAGCAGCCCCCCTCAGGGGGATCCCCACTCTGGAAACACCATATATTTT,CASSPPQGDPHSGNTIYF,TRBJ1-3,TRBD1,TRBV4-1,-
TGTGCCAGCAGTGCAGGACAGACCGGGGAGCTGTTTTTT,CASSAGQTGELFF,TRBJ2-2,-,TRBV6-5,medium-sized
TGTGCCAGCAGCTTGGGGGTTGGGGCACTCACAGATACGCAGTATTTT,CASSLGVGALTDTQYF,TRBJ2-3,-,TRBV5-4,-
TGTGCCTGGAGGGCTCCCCCAGGGAGACCAAACACAGATACGCAGTATTTT,CAWRAPPGRPNTDTQYF,TRBJ2-3,-,TRBV30,-
TGCGCCAGCAGCTTTCAAGGGGCGAACACTGAAGCTTTCTTT,CASSFQGANTEAFF,TRBJ1-1,-,TRBV5-1,-
TGTGCCAGCAGTTGGGGACTCCGGAATTCACCCCTCCACTTT,CASSWGLRNSPLHF,TRBJ1-6,-,TRBV6-5,-
TGTGCCAGCAGCCCGCAGGTCCTAGCGGGAGTGGGGGAGCAGTACTTC,CASSPQVLAGVGEQYF,TRBJ2-7,TRBD2,TRBV14,-
TGCGCCAGCAGAACTAGCGGCTCCGGCACAGATACGCAGTATTTT,CASRTSGSGTDTQYF,TRBJ2-3,TRBD2,TRBV5-1,-
TGTGCCAGCAGTTACTCCCGGGACTCCTACAATGAGCAGTTCTTC,CASSYSRDSYNEQFF,TRBJ2-1,-,TRBV6-5,once
TGTGCCAGCAGAGCTAGCGGGGGGTCCTGGGATACGCAGTATTTT,CASRASGGSWDTQYF,TRBJ2-3,TRBD2,TRBV6-1,-
TGTGCCAGCAGCGTGACTAGCGGGTACAATGAGCAGTTCTTC,CASSVTSGYNEQFF,TRBJ2-1,TRBD2,TRBV9,-
TGCGCCAGCAGAATAGCTCCGGACTCCTACGAGCAGTACTTC,CASRIAPDSYEQYF,TRBJ2-7,-,TRBV10-2,-
TGTGCCAGCAGTATCGGGCCTCAGACCGGGGAGCTGTTTTTT,CASSIGPQTGELFF,TRBJ2-2,-,TRBV6-6,-
TGTGCCAGCAGCAGACAGGGACAGGGGAACACTGAAGCTTTCTTT,CASSRQGQGNTEAFF,TRBJ1-1,TRBD1,TRBV4-2,-
TGTGCCAGTCGTCAAGGGGGGGCGAGCAGCTATGGCTACACCTTC,CASRQGGASSYGYTF,TRBJ1-2,-,TRBV6-5,-
TGTGCCAGCAGCTTCGAGCGGGACTACAATGAGCAGTTCTTC,CASSFERDYNEQFF,TRBJ2-1,TRBD2,TRBV11-2,many
TGTGCCAGCAGCTACCCAGGCGCTGAGCAGTACTTC,CASSYPGAEQYF,TRBJ2-7,-,TRBV7-9,-
TGTGCCAGCAGCTTGCGGGACAGGGATGAAAAACTGTTTTTT,CASSLRDRDEKLFF,TRBJ1-4,TRBD1,TRBV7-9,-
TGTGCCAGCTCACCCGGACAGGGGGCAAGAAACGTCCTGACTTTC,CASSPGQGARNVLTF,TRBJ2-6,TRBD1,TRBV18,-
TGCGCCAGCAGCCAAGATCCGAGCGGGAGTAGATATGAGCAGTTCTTC,CASSQDPSGSRYEQFF,TRBJ2-1,TRBD2,TRBV4-1,few
TGTGCCAGCAGCGCGACTCCGGCGGCGGGTGGCTACACCTTC,CASSATPAAGGYTF,TRBJ1-2,-,TRBV11-3,few
TGTGCCAGCGGGCTGGGCCTCAATCAGCCCCAGCATTTT,CASGLGLNQPQHF,TRBJ1-5,-,TRBV2,-
TGTGCCAGTAGTACCTACAGGGCGATTGAAGCTTTCTTT,CASSTYRAIEAFF,TRBJ1-1,-,TRBV19,-
TGTGCCAGCAGCTCCCTGGACGAGAGGACCCAGTACTTC,CASSSLDERTQYF,TRBJ2-5,-,TRBV7-2,few
TGTGCCAGCAGTCCTACAGGGAGAGACGAAAAACTGTTTTTT,CASSPTGRDEKLFF,TRBJ1-4,-,TRBV28,few
TGTGCCTGGAGTGTAGGGGAGGAAAATCAGCCCCAGCATTTT,CAWSVGEENQPQHF,TRBJ1-5,-,TRBV30,-
TGTGCCAGTAGTATGGGGTCCTCCGGAGAAACTGAAGCTTTCTTT,CASSMGSSGETEAFF,TRBJ1-1,-,TRBV19,many
TGCGCCAGCAGCCGGCTAGCGGGCAATGAGCAGTTCTTC,CASSRLAGNEQFF,TRBJ2-1,TRBD2,TRBV4-3,-
TGTGCCAGCAGCCAATCGGGGCAAGGTGGCTACACCTTC,CASSQSGQGGYTF,TRBJ1-2,-,TRBV14,-
TGTGCCACCAGCAGAGATGGTTCCCCTTCCTACAATGAGCAGTTCTTC,CATSRDGSPSYNEQFF,TRBJ2-1,-,TRBV15,once
TGTGCCAGCTCACCAGGGCTCCAGGGTCAGCCCCAGCATTTT,CASSPGLQGQPQHF,TRBJ1-5,-,TRBV18,-
TGTGCCAGCAGCTTGGGGGGGACAGGGGCAAGTGGCTACACCTTC,CASSLGGTGASGYTF,TRBJ1-2,TRBD1,TRBV7-2,medium-sized
TGTGCCAGCAGCTTAGTCCCGGGTTCACCCCTCCACTTT,CASSLVPGSPLHF,TRBJ1-6,-,TRBV11-3,-